The T cell receptor beta chain described here comes from a study of OX40 agonist ivuxolimab in advanced cancers. Overall study context: Partial responses were achieved by three patients, of whom one had hepatocellular carcinoma and two had cutaneous melanoma.

The assay was immunoSEQ multiplex PCR, and TCRdb's table has in-frame clones only and misses some. Found here are approximately 50,000 clones, about 94% of them singletons; the top ten hold approximately 18%. V trimming: 5 bases; J trimming: 3 bases; junction bases outside the gene matches: 4. Germline V gene data show CDR1 as LNHDA and CDR2 as SQIVND (reference sequence). CDR3 size: 16 residues. Comments on this clone: Its cognate antigen is unknown.

Broader study findings: With doses of 0.1 to 3.0 mg/kg, CD4+ and CD8+ blood T cells had undergone clonal expansion by week 6. Expanded clones were, on average, more numerous in CD8+ T cells than in CD4+.

This TCR was recovered from an adult with an advanced solid tumor such as melanoma, head and neck, liver or kidney cancer. Source: CD4+ or CD8+ T cells sorted from blood, taken in a trial of the OX40 agonist ivuxolimab. The chain couples TRBV19 to TRBJ2-3; 14 bases align to TRBD2. The DNA of the CDR3 is TGTGCCAGTAGTCTCGGGACTAGCGGGAGTACAGATACGCAGTATTTT. This codes for CASSLGTSGSTDTQYF.